A single sample is the source of the 23 T cell receptor beta chains below, sequenced in a study of neoadjuvant anti-PD-1 for oral cavity cancer. The method was immunoSEQ multiplex PCR; TCRdb's version includes in-frame clones alone and lacks a portion of them. The sample records 65,000 to 70,000 clones, 86% being singletons. Time point denoted: after neoadjuvant nivolumab, at surgical resection. Material: PBMCs, obtained after nivolumab (anti-PD-1) treatment. The receptors come from a person aged 35-80 years with oral cavity squamous cell carcinoma.

V and J are TRBV9 and TRBJ1-2; 9 bases are shared with TRBD1. The CDR3 loop spans 14 amino acids. Germline V gives CDR1 SGDLS, CDR2 YYNGEE. J lost 5 bases, V lost 0 bases, and 2 bases had no gene match. CDR3 in DNA: TGTGCCAGCAGCGTAGGGACAGGGGAATATGGCTACACCTTC. Amino acids: CASSVGTGEYGYTF.

This sequence joins TRBV28 and TRBJ2-4; either TRBD1 or TRBD2 may fit D (6 bases each). With 7 bases removed from V and 6 bases from J, the gap between germline ends came to 19 bases. Per germline, CDR1 MDHEN and CDR2 SYDVKM. This CDR3 is 15 amino acids long. CDR3: CASTTPGAGLNIQYF. The CDR3 DNA reads as TGTGCCAGCACCACTCCGGGGGCAGGGCTAAACATTCAGTACTTC.

In this sample, this clone turned up once. The V gene is TRBV12-5, the J gene TRBJ1-4; D gene ambiguous. The V end lost 7 bases, the J end lost 7 bases, and 16 bases lay between the germline ends. The germline gives CDR1 LGHNT, CDR2 FRNRAP. The CDR3 runs to 14 residues. The CDR3 DNA reads TGTGCTAGTGACCCGTCTCACCCTAGTGAAAAACTGTTTTTT. Protein: CASDPSHPSEKLFF.

The J gene is TRBJ2-3, the V gene TRBV5-4; 11 bases agree with TRBD2. CDR1 is SGHNT and CDR2 is YYREEE in the germline V gene (reference sequence). Trimming took 9 bases from V and 2 from J; bases not matched to a gene: 11. The CDR3 totals 16 residues. The CDR3: CATQPRGLAVTDTQYF. The CDR3 DNA is TGTGCCACACAACCGAGGGGACTAGCGGTCACAGATACGCAGTATTTT.

The V and J genes are TRBV5-1 and TRBJ1-1; possible D gene TRBD1, 6 bases. V lost 5 bases, J lost 1 base, and 9 bases lay in between. Germline values: CDR1 SGHRS, CDR2 YFSETQ. This CDR3 region has 13 residues. In DNA, the CDR3 is TGCGCCAGCAGACAGGACAGGAACACTGAAGCTTTCTTT. Translated, it gives CASRQDRNTEAFF. The variable domain in full, with the rest retrieved from reference TRBV5-1 and TRBJ1-1, is KAGVTQTPRYLIKTRGQQVTLSCSPISGHRSVSWYQQTPGQGLQFLFEYFSETQRNKGNFPGRFSGRQFSNSRSEMNVSTLELGDSALYLCASRQDRNTEAFFGQGTRLTVV.

The rearrangement uses TRBV6-5 and TRBJ2-2; TRBD2 matches at 7 bases. J was trimmed by 4 bases and V by 0 bases; bases with no gene match: 5. CDR1 is MNHEY and CDR2 is SVGAGI in the germline V gene. The CDR3 has 16 amino acids. Written as DNA, the CDR3 is TGTGCCAGCAGTTACTCTGGTGGGGGGGGCACCGGGGAGCTGTTTTTT. Protein: CASSYSGGGGTGELFF.

The chain links TRBV27 to TRBJ2-7; TRBD1 matches 10 bases. The J segment lost 5 bases and the V segment lost 5 bases, leaving 12 bases of the junction unmatched. Looked up from germline, CDR1 is MNHEY and CDR2 is SMNVEV (reference sequence). The CDR3 covers 16 residues. Here the CDR3 reads CASSVPRGTGVHEQYF. The CDR3 DNA is TGTGCCAGCAGTGTTCCGAGGGGGACAGGGGTTCACGAGCAGTACTTC.

CDR3 loop: CASSRQVGGATDTQYF. DNA of the CDR3: TGTGCCAGCAGCCGCCAGGTGGGGGGGGCCACAGATACGCAGTATTTT. The rearrangement joins TRBV7-2 to TRBJ2-3, with D perhaps matching TRBD2 (7 bases). Germline V gives CDR1 SGHTA, CDR2 FQGNSA. Trimming took 5 bases from V and 2 from J, leaving 17 bases between them. The CDR3 is made up of 16 amino acids.

This chain joins TRBV4-2 and TRBJ1-4, with a possible D match to TRBD1 (5 bases). The V end was cut by 6 bases, the J end by 4 bases, with 15 bases between. Germline CDR1 reads LGHNA; CDR2 reads YNFKEQ. The CDR3 has 15 amino acids. The CDR3 sequence is CASRAGSSRNEKLFF. The CDR3 bases are TGTGCCAGCAGGGCAGGGTCATCCCGTAATGAAAAACTGTTTTTT.

The J gene is TRBJ1-6, the V gene TRBV4-1; 9 nucleotides line up with TRBD1. The V segment lost 4 bases and the J segment 1 base; nucleotides outside the gene matches: 2. The CDR3 consists of 16 residues. CDR1 and CDR2 from the germline V gene are MGHRA and YSYEKL. Here the CDR3 reads CASSRGTGSYNSPLHF. The CDR3 bases are TGCGCCAGCAGCCGGGGGACAGGGTCCTATAATTCACCCCTCCACTTT.

The chain recombines TRBV19 with TRBJ2-2; TRBD2 matches at 8 bases. Trimming removed 5 bases from V and 0 bases from J; junction bases left unmatched: 2. The germline V gene encodes CDR1 LNHDA and CDR2 SQIVND (reference sequence). The CDR3 is 15 residues long. CDR3 sequence reads: CASSRLATNTGELFF. DNA for the CDR3: TGTGCCAGTAGTCGACTAGCGACGAACACCGGGGAGCTGTTTTTT.

The chain has TRBV25-1 and TRBJ2-5; a weak D match, TRBD1 (5 bases). CDR3 size: 15 residues. Trimming left V 1 base short and J 4 bases short, with 13 bases between. CDR1 and CDR2 (germline): MGHDK, SYGVNS. CDR3: CASSELGQGRETQYF. Written as DNA, the CDR3 is TGTGCCAGCAGTGAATTGGGGCAGGGTCGAGAGACCCAGTACTTC. Drawing the rest from reference TRBV25-1 and TRBJ2-5, the complete variable domain is EADIYQTPRYLVIGTGKKITLECSQTMGHDKMYWYQQDPGMELHLIHYSYGVNSTEKGDLSSESTVSRIRTEHFPLTLESARPSHTSQYLCASSELGQGRETQYFGPGTRLLVL.

In nucleotides, the CDR3 is TGTGCCAGTAGTATATTAGGCGGTAAGCGAGAGACCCAGTACTTC. Its translation: CASSILGGKRETQYF. The chain couples TRBV19 to TRBJ2-5; D is unclear. The CDR3 covers 15 residues. Germline CDR1 and CDR2: LNHDA and SQIVND (reference sequence). The V end lost 2 bases, the J end lost 4 bases, and 14 bases lay between the germline ends.

V is TRBV9 and J is TRBJ1-1; D unclear. The CDR3 loop spans 13 amino acids. V was trimmed by 0 bases and J by 1 base, leaving 4 bases between them. Germline V gives CDR1 SGDLS, CDR2 YYNGEE. In DNA, the CDR3 is TGTGCCAGCAGCGTAGACGGGAACACTGAAGCTTTCTTT. Its translation is CASSVDGNTEAFF.

This clone is a singleton in its sample. This chain joins TRBV5-1 and TRBJ1-4; 8 bases map to TRBD1. CDR3 size: 15 residues. Germline V gives CDR1 SGHRS, CDR2 YFSETQ. V lost 2 bases, J lost 8 bases, and 8 bases stayed unmatched. CDR3 bases: TGCGCCAGCAGCTTATACACAGGGGGGACGGAAAAACTGTTTTTT. Its translation is CASSLYTGGTEKLFF.

The chain has TRBV15 and TRBJ1-5; a possible D gene is TRBD1 (6 bases). Germline CDR1 is LNHNV and CDR2 is YYDKDF (reference sequence). This CDR3 has 15 amino acids. Trimming took off 1 base at V and 4 bases at J, with 11 bases between the two ends. Here the CDR3 DNA reads TGTGCCACCAGCAGAGCACCAGGGACAAATCAGCCCCAGCATTTT. Its translation is CATSRAPGTNQPQHF.

CDR3 coding DNA: TGTGCCAGCAGTTACTCTTCACAGGGGGCTGGAAACACCATATATTTT. It specifies CASSYSSQGAGNTIYF. V is TRBV6-5 and J is TRBJ1-3; 8 nucleotides agree with TRBD1. The ends lost 0 bases at V and 2 bases at J; junction bases unmatched: 3. The CDR3 totals 16 residues. CDR1 and CDR2 from the germline V gene are MNHEY and SVGAGI.

The sample holds one count of this clone. The rearrangement joins TRBV11-2 to TRBJ1-1, with 8 positions matching TRBD1. The germline CDR1 and CDR2 sequences are SGHAT and FQNNGV. The CDR3 sequence is 15 residues long. V shed 5 bases, J shed 5 bases, and the junction held 10 bases outside the gene matches. The CDR3 sequence: CASSGIRDRRTEAFF. DNA of the CDR3: TGTGCCAGCAGCGGTATCCGGGACAGGAGGACTGAAGCTTTCTTT.

This clone was picked up one time. The chain uses TRBV19 and TRBJ1-1; 8 bases agree with TRBD1. Trimming took 4 bases from V and 5 from J; bases not matched to a gene: 9. Germline V gene data show CDR1 as LNHDA and CDR2 as SQIVND (reference sequence). The CDR3 is 15 amino acids. The CDR3 protein is CASSRRTGRGTEAFF. The CDR3 region has the DNA TGTGCCAGTAGTAGGCGGACAGGGAGAGGAACTGAAGCTTTCTTT.

The chain joins TRBV6-5 to TRBJ1-5; D gene uncertain. The V end lost 6 bases, the J end lost 0 bases, and 6 bases lay between the germline ends. The CDR3 sequence is 13 residues long. Germline CDR1 is MNHEY and CDR2 is SVGAGI. This CDR3 reads CASRQYSNQPQHF. The DNA of the CDR3 is TGTGCCAGCAGACAATATAGCAATCAGCCCCAGCATTTT.

The chain links TRBV9 to TRBJ1-1; TRBD1 is a possible D gene (6 bases). The germline V gene encodes CDR1 SGDLS and CDR2 YYNGEE. CDR3 length: 12 amino acids. Trimming removed 4 bases at V and 8 bases at J, with 12 bases between. CDR3 nucleotide sequence: TGTGCCAGCAGCCCAACGGGACACGAAGCTTTCTTT. This translates into CASSPTGHEAFF. Full variable domain (rest looked up from reference TRBV9 and TRBJ1-1): DSGVTQTPKHLITATGQRVTLRCSPRSGDLSVYWYQQSLDQGLQFLIQYYNGEERAKGNILERFSAQQFPDLHSELNLSSLELGDSALYFCASSPTGHEAFFGQGTRLTVV.

The V call is TRBV10-3, the J call TRBJ2-7; D remains unclear. Germline lookup yields CDR1 ENHRY and CDR2 SYGVKD. This CDR3 region has 13 residues. Trimming stripped 4 bases from V and 5 bases from J, with 12 bases between. The CDR3 here is CAISVVESHEQYF. In DNA, the CDR3 is TGTGCCATCAGTGTGGTGGAGTCCCACGAGCAGTACTTC.

This chain links TRBV30 with TRBJ2-2; D may be TRBD1 or TRBD2 (5 bases each). CDR3 length: 13 residues. Trimming pared 2 bases from V and 8 bases from J, leaving 12 bases between. The germline CDR1 and CDR2 sequences are GTSNPN and SVGIG (reference sequence). The CDR3: CAWSPQGAGELFF. The CDR3 DNA is TGTGCCTGGAGTCCCCAGGGAGCGGGGGAGCTGTTTTTT.